This TCR beta chain was sequenced during a study of OX40 agonist ivuxolimab in advanced cancers. This clone was found once. This table comes from immunoSEQ multiplex PCR, and its TCRdb copy is limited to in-frame clones, with some not included. The sample has about 32,000 clones; about 92% are singletons. CDR1 SGHVS and CDR2 FQNEAQ come from the germline V gene. The V and J ends lost 5 bases and 7 bases, in that order; junction bases with no gene match: 8. CDR3 length: 16 amino acids. Sequenced material: CD4+ or CD8+ T cells sorted from blood, taken in a trial of the OX40 agonist ivuxolimab. The chain employs TRBV7-8 and TRBJ2-1; 13 bases agree with TRBD2. The TCR sequence derives from an adult with an advanced solid tumor such as melanoma, head and neck, liver or kidney cancer. The CDR3 DNA follows: TGTGCCAGCAGCGCGACTAGCGGGGGGTTTCTGAATGAGCAGTTCTTC. It translates to CASSATSGGFLNEQFF. The full variable domain, its missing parts supplied by reference TRBV7-8 and TRBJ2-1, is GAGVSQSPRYKVAKRGQDVALRCDPISGHVSLFWYQQALGQGPEFLTYFQNEAQLDKSGLPSDRFFAERPEGSVSTLKIQRTQQEDSAVYLCASSATSGGFLNEQFFGPGTRLTVL.